This T cell receptor beta chain was identified in a study of T-cell memory formation after mild COVID-19. On this clonotype: Its antigen is currently unknown.

Findings of the study overall: CD4/CD8 balance characterized clones contracting day 15 to 85, and CD4+ skew characterized later expanders.

CDR1 SNHLY and CDR2 FYNNEI come from the germline V gene. V was shortened by 4 bases and J by 7 bases, with 14 bases between the two germline ends. The CDR3 sequence is 14 residues long. Constant-segment primers served in 5'RACE that generated TCR alpha and TCR beta cDNA libraries bearing sample barcodes and UMIs. One entry per CDR3 protein, called by TCRdb with MiXCR from the 5' RACE reads. The sample carries tens of thousands of distinct CDR3 sequences, approximately 7% recorded once. The material sequenced was PBMCs or a T cell subset sorted from them (not recorded which). The TCR originated in a man between 18 and 29 years old who had mild COVID-19 (a few samples of this study predate the infection). Cell type and time point are not known. The chain uses TRBV2 and TRBJ1-5; a weak D match, TRBD1 (5 bases). The CDR3 bases are TGTGCCAGCAGTGGGGACGGGGTGGGGCAGCCCCAGCATTTT. Protein sequence: CASSGDGVGQPQHF.